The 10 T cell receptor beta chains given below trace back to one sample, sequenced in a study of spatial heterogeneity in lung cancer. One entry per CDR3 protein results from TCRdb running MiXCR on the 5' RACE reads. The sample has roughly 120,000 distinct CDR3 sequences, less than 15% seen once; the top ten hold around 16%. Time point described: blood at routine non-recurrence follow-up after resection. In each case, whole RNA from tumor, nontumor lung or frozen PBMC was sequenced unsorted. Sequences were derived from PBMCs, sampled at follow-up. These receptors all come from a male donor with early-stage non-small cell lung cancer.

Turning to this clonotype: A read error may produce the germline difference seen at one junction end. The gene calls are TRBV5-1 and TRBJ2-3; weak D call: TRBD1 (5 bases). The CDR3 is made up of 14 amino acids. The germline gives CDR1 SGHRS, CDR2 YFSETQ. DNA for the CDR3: TGTGCCAGCAGCTTTTCTACAGGAGACGATACGCAGTATTTT. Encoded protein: CASSFSTGDDTQYF.

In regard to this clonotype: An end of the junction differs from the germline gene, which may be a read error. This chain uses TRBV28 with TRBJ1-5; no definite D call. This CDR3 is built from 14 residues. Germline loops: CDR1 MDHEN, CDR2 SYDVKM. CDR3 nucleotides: TGTGCCAGCAGATTATCAGCACCCAATCAGCCCCAGCATTTT. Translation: CASRLSAPNQPQHF.

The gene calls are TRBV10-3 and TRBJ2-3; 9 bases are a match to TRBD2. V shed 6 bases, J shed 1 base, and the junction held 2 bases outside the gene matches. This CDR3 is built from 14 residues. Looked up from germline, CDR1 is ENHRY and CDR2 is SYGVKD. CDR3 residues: CAISWTSGTDTQYF. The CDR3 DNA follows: TGTGCCATCAGCTGGACTAGCGGCACAGATACGCAGTATTTT.

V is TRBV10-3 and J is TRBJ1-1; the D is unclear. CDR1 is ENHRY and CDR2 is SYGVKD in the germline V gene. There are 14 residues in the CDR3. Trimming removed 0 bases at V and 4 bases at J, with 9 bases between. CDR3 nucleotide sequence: TGTGCCATCAGTGAGTCGGCAAAGAGCACTGAAGCTTTCTTT. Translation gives CAISESAKSTEAFF.

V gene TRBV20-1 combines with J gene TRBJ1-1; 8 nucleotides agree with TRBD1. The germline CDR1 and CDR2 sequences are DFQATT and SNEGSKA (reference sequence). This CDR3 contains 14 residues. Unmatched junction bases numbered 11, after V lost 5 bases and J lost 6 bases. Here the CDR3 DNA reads TGCAGTGCTTCTAGGACAGGGCGTGAACCTGAAGCTTTCTTT. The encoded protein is CSASRTGREPEAFF.

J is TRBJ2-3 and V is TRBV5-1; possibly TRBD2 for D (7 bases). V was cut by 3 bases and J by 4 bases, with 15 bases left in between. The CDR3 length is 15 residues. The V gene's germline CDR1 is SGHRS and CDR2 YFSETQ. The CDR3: CASSSEWGGADTQYF. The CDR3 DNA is TGCGCCAGCAGCTCCGAATGGGGGGGCGCAGATACGCAGTATTTT.

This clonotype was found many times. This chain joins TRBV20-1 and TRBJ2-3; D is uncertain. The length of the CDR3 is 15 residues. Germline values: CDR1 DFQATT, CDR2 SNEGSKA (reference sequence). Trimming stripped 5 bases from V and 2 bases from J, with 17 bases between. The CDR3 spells CSAPRAPPFTDTQYF. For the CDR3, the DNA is TGCAGTGCTCCCCGGGCCCCTCCCTTCACAGATACGCAGTATTTT.

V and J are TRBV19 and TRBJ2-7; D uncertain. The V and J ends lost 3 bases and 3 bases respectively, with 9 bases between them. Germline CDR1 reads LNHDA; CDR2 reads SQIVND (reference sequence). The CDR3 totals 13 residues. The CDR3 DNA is TGTGCCAGTAGTATTAGAGGAAACTACGAGCAGTACTTC. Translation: CASSIRGNYEQYF.

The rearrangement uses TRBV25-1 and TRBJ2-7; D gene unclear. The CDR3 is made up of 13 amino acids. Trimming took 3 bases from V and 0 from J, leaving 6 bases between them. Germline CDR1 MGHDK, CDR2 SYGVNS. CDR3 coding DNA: TGTGCCAGCAGTGAGGGCCTCTCCTACGAGCAGTACTTC. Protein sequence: CASSEGLSYEQYF.

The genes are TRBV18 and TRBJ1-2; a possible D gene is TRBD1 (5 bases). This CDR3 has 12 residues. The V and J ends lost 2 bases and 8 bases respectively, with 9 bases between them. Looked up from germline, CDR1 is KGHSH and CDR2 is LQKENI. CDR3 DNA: TGTGCCAGCTCACCAGGGGCCGAGGGCTACACCTTC. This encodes CASSPGAEGYTF.